This T cell receptor (beta chain) was recorded in a study of T cells in Graves' hyperthyroidism and ophthalmopathy. Amplified TCR beta CDR3 regions came from RNA transcripts. First-round RT-PCR with HTBI primers amplified the TCR CDR3 region. TCRdb used MiXCR to reprocess the multiplex PCR reads, holding one entry per CDR3 protein. Of 300,000 to 450,000 distinct CDR3 sequences in the sample, about a sixth were seen once. Subjects aged 18 to 65 presented with newly diagnosed hyperthyroidism of less than 2 months' duration. This clonotype was seen ten or more times. Sequences were obtained from blood. This TCR came from a woman aged 25 to 39 with Graves' hyperthyroidism that later progressed to Graves' ophthalmopathy.

The CDR3 bases are TGTGCCAGCCCCACTAGCGGGAGGGCCTACGAGCAGTACTTC. Its protein is CASPTSGRAYEQYF. V and J are TRBV10-3 and TRBJ2-7; 13 bases map to TRBD2. Germline-derived CDR1 and CDR2 are ENHRY and SYGVKD. The CDR3 totals 14 residues. After removal of 10 bases from V and 2 bases from J, the junction contained 5 bases not matched to a gene.